This TCR beta chain was profiled in a study of T cell responses to AZD1222 COVID-19 vaccine. Only in-frame clones appear in the TCRdb table, and some are missing; sequencing was by immunoSEQ multiplex PCR. Here the sample spans roughly 110,000 clones, roughly 88% being singletons. The receptor was derived from an adult who received the AZD1222 COVID-19 vaccine. The sequences come from peripheral blood, collected 28 days after the second AZD1222 dose.

CDR3 residues: CASSRDSGRYNEQFF. CDR3 nucleotides: TGCGCCAGCAGCCGGGACAGCGGGAGATACAATGAGCAGTTCTTC. The rearrangement uses TRBV5-1 and TRBJ2-1; D might be TRBD2 (8 bases). The CDR3 spans 15 residues. Per the germline V gene, CDR1 is SGHRS and CDR2 is YFSETQ. Between the trimmed V and J ends, which lost 4 bases and 4 bases, there was a span of 15 bases.